This TCR beta chain was obtained from a study of blood T cell repertoires in COVID-19. Study-wide background: From T cells, B-cell-depleted T cells, or PBMCs came the material, which was cDNA or gDNA.

The table lists this clone with many counts. The table came from immunoSEQ multiplex PCR; TCRdb's copy has only in-frame clones and leaves some out. The data show approximately 91,000 clones, with about 75% seen just once and about 10% held by the top ten. V lost 3 bases and J 7 bases, leaving 15 bases between the germline ends. Germline loops: CDR1 LGHNA, CDR2 YSLEER. The CDR3 covers 15 residues. Sequencing was done on a sample of peripheral blood. The chain carries TRBV4-3 and TRBJ2-2; D may be TRBD1 (5 bases). This receptor was taken from a woman at least 80 years old with acute or convalescent COVID-19. This chain's CDR3 is CASSQDPHRGGELFF. The CDR3 region has the DNA TGCGCCAGCAGCCAGGACCCGCATAGGGGCGGGGAGCTGTTTTTT.